The T cell receptor beta chain under discussion was sequenced for a study of Ad26.COV2.S vaccination and SARS-CoV-2 variants. TCRdb keeps only in-frame clones here, not all; method: immunoSEQ multiplex PCR. The data hold over 400,000 clones, with roughly 91% observed a single time. This sample's treatment: around 19 received Ad26.COV2.S at low or high dose, single or two shots; about 5 received placebo; per-sample allocation not given. Vaccine and placebo recipients were sampled on day 63 after the first injection. The V and J ends lost 0 bases and 8 bases respectively, with 22 bases between them. Germline-derived CDR1 and CDR2 are SGHDN and FVKESK. This CDR3 comprises 17 residues.

The rearrangement uses TRBV14 and TRBJ1-2; D remains ambiguous. This TCR derives from a person aged 18-65 years who received the Ad26.COV2.S COVID-19 vaccine or a placebo. The sample here was peripheral blood, taken in a trial of Ad26.COV2.S vaccine versus placebo. The CDR3 region has the DNA TGTGCCAGCAGCCAAGAAAAGGGCCGATTCCAGTCGATCGGCTACACCTTC. This translates into CASSQEKGRFQSIGYTF.